A selection of T cell receptor beta chains follows, all from one sample in a study of T cells after yellow fever vaccination. TCRdb processed the 5' RACE reads anew with MiXCR; each CDR3 protein has one entry. The table lists 300,000 to 350,000 distinct CDR3 sequences, 3.5% to 4.5% of them singletons. The starting material was PBMCs, obtained 15 days after the yellow fever booster vaccination. These receptors all come from a young man who received the YFV17D yellow fever vaccine. The CDR3 runs from the conserved cysteine through the conserved F or W. D genes are given only for firm matches. Some rows mark clone size as missing; the rest say once, few, many or name a class of expanded clone.

many	TRBV29-1	TRBJ2-1	-	CSVGSGSGEQFF	TGCAGCGTTGGGTCAGGGAGCGGTGAGCAGTTCTTC
many	TRBV29-1	TRBJ2-1	-	CSVEDQWGSSYNEQFF	TGCAGCGTTGAAGATCAGTGGGGAAGCTCCTACAATGAGCAGTTCTTC
few	TRBV4-2	TRBJ2-3	-	CASSQERAMGADTQYF	TGTGCCAGCAGCCAAGAGCGGGCCATGGGGGCCGATACGCAGTATTTT
few	TRBV20-1	TRBJ1-2	-	CSARGGALGNYGYTF	TGCAGTGCTAGGGGGGGGGCCCTTGGGAACTATGGCTACACCTTC
-	TRBV7-6	TRBJ2-3	-	CASSLHPGTDTQYF	TGTGCCAGCAGCCTTCACCCGGGCACAGATACGCAGTATTTT
many	TRBV2	TRBJ2-7	-	CASSHRDFTYEQYF	TGTGCCAGCAGTCACCGGGATTTCACCTACGAGCAGTACTTC
many	TRBV4-1	TRBJ2-7	TRBD2	CASSQRGGLSYEQYF	TGCGCCAGCAGCCAACGGGGGGGACTGTCCTACGAGCAGTACTTC
many	TRBV14	TRBJ2-1	-	CASRRTGEQFF	TGTGCCAGCAGGAGGACGGGTGAGCAGTTCTTC
few	TRBV12-3/TRBV12-4	TRBJ1-4	-	CASRPIGGGEKLFF	TGTGCCAGCAGGCCCATCGGGGGGGGTGAAAAACTGTTTTTT
many	TRBV25-1	TRBJ2-2	-	CASSGNTGELFF	TGTGCCAGCAGTGGGAACACCGGGGAGCTGTTTTTT
few	TRBV4-3	TRBJ2-2	-	CASSQEWGPTGELFF	TGCGCCAGCAGCCAAGAATGGGGTCCCACCGGGGAGCTGTTTTTT
many	TRBV20-1	TRBJ1-2	-	CSATRGGDLYGYTF	TGCAGTGCAACAAGGGGAGGGGACCTCTATGGCTACACCTTC
few	TRBV10-3	TRBJ1-6	-	CAISDQTGPYSYNSPLHF	TGTGCCATCAGTGATCAGACAGGCCCGTACTCCTATAATTCACCCCTCCACTTT